This T cell receptor beta chain was identified during a study of CD8+ T cells in alopecia areata. Overall study results and limits: Whereas mice showed it more clearly, TCR sharing across patients was murkier, possibly because of HLA.

Looked up from germline, CDR1 is NSHNY and CDR2 is SYGAGN. Deletions cut 5 bases from V and 6 bases from J, with 15 bases between. This CDR3 spans 15 amino acids. Extracted RNA was reverse transcribed into cDNA, the sequencing template. Clones were sequenced by immunoSEQ multiplex PCR, and TCRdb holds only the in-frame ones, with some missing. Recorded here are around 300,000 clones, none singletons. Turning to this clone: What it binds is not known. Gene names and germline match the mouse. Read coverage stops 3 residues before the CDR3 terminus; the germline J gene supplies the remainder.

After pooling, cutaneous lymph node cells were sorted with CD4, CD8alpha, NKG2D, NKG2ACE and other markers. The chain is built from TRBV13-1 and TRBJ1-6; TRBD1 is a possible D gene (6 bases). TRBJ1-6 is annotated as an ORF whose role is uncertain. Input material: CD4+ T cells sorted from a lymph node. This TCR was sampled from a C3H/HeJ mouse with alopecia areata. Mouse strain MHC haplotype: H2-k. The DNA read from the CDR3 is TGTGCCAGCAGCGATCAGGGGCCCATTAATTCGCCC. Its protein product is CASSDQGPINSP. The whole CDR3 protein reads CASSDQGPINSPLYF.